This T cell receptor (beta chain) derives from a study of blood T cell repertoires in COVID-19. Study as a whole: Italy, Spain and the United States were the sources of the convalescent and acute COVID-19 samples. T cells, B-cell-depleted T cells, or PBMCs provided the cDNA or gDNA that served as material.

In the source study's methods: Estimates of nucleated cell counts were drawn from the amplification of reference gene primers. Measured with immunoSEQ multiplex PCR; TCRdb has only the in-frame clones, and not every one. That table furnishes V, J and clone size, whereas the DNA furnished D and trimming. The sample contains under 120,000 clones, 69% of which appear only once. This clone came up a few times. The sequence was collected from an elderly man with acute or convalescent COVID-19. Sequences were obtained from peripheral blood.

The CDR3 is CASSYEAGRGTEAFF. The CDR3 nucleotides are TGTGCCAGCAGTTACGAGGCAGGGAGGGGCACTGAAGCTTTCTTT. The chain joins TRBV6-6 to TRBJ1-1, with D possibly TRBD1 on 5 matching bases. This CDR3 is built from 15 residues. Germline CDR1 is MNHNY and CDR2 is SVGAGI (reference sequence). V was cut by 2 bases and J by 4 bases, with 14 bases left in between.